The T cell receptor beta chain under discussion was sequenced for a study of T cell clones after liver transplantation. About the research overall: Third-party-reactive TCRbeta sequences from pre-transplant mixed lymphocyte reactions served as antigen-independent comparators. At least one year of complete immunosuppression withdrawal without enzymes over twice normal defined tolerance.

Regarding the study as a whole: Low donor cell numbers restricted donor-reactive repertoire measurement in two subjects.

Comments on this clone: The antigen is unknown.

Measured with immunoSEQ multiplex PCR; TCRdb has only the in-frame clones, and not every one. The sample yields about 53,000 clones, about four fifths seen once. Germline assignment: CDR1 SQVTM and CDR2 ANQGSEA. V lost 6 bases and J lost 7; bases outside the gene matches: 8. CDR3 length equals 14 residues. V and J are TRBV29-1 and TRBJ1-4; TRBD1 agrees at 10 bases. This TCR derives from a human donor who received a liver transplant. This specimen was CD4+ T cells from blood, taken before liver transplant. CDR3 region: CSVARTGGREKLFF. The DNA for the CDR3 is TGCAGCGTCGCCAGGACAGGGGGTCGTGAAAAACTGTTTTTT.